This entry lists 27 T cell receptor beta chains sequenced from one sample in a study of CD8+CD57+ T cells in acquired aplastic anemia. CDR3 and TCR beta VDJ profiling relied on genomic DNA as the template. TCRdb reprocessed the reads with MiXCR, giving one entry per CDR3 protein. Among around 190,000 distinct CDR3 sequences listed, over 55% were seen once. The specimen sequenced was sorted CD4+, CD8+, or CD8+CD57+ T cells (not recorded which) from PBMCs. Every receptor here comes from a human donor in good health.

This clonotype showed up many times. The chain uses TRBV13 and TRBJ2-5; the D is unclear. CDR1 and CDR2 (germline): PRHDT, FYEKMQ (reference sequence). This CDR3 is 14 amino acids long. V was pared by 5 bases and J by 4 bases, with 14 bases between. This CDR3 is CASSHRERLETQYF. As DNA, the CDR3 is TGTGCCAGCAGCCACCGTGAGCGCCTAGAGACCCAGTACTTC.

Remarks on this clonotype: The CDR3 does not close with the conserved phenylalanine or tryptophan, likely indicating a read error. This chain joins TRBV4-3 and TRBJ1-1; D gene unclear. The germline CDR1 and CDR2 sequences are LGHNA and YSLEER. V was shortened by 1 base and J by 6 bases, with 18 bases between the two germline ends. This CDR3 is built from 16 residues. The CDR3 coding sequence is TGCGCCAGCAGCCAAGGCACCGGGCTAAAAAGCGCTGAAGCTTTCTCT. Its protein product is CASSQGTGLKSAEAFS.

This clonotype appeared many times. The chain links TRBV5-6 to TRBJ1-4; D is unresolved. The CDR3 totals 14 residues. V was clipped by 4 bases and J by 2 bases, with 9 bases between them. Germline V CDR1 and CDR2: SGHDT, YYEEEE. CDR3 region: CASSPDTTNEKLFF. The CDR3 bases are TGTGCCAGCAGCCCAGACACGACTAATGAAAAACTGTTTTTT.

The V call is TRBV19, the J call TRBJ2-4; the D is unclear. Trimming took off 4 bases at V and 0 bases at J, with 4 bases between the two ends. Germline V gene sequence: CDR1 LNHDA, CDR2 SQIVND (reference sequence). This CDR3 comprises 13 residues. The CDR3, as DNA: TGTGCCAGTAGTAGTTTAGCCAAAAACATTCAGTACTTC. Translation: CASSSLAKNIQYF.

In this sample, this clonotype turned up a few times. The chain joins TRBV9 to TRBJ2-2; 12 bases are shared with TRBD2. In germline, CDR1 is SGDLS, CDR2 YYNGEE. This CDR3 has 18 residues. Trimming at V came to 3 bases and at J to 0 bases, leaving 6 bases not matched to a gene. The DNA for the CDR3 is TGTGCCAGCAGCGGAACTAGCGGGAGGCCCTCGAACACCGGGGAGCTGTTTTTT. It translates to CASSGTSGRPSNTGELFF.

The chain combines TRBV7-3 with TRBJ1-1, with D perhaps matching TRBD1 (5 bases). CDR3 length equals 13 residues. Germline values: CDR1 SGHTA, CDR2 FQGTGA. Trimming left V 8 bases short and J 1 base short, with 11 bases between. The CDR3 DNA reads as TGTGCCAGCCGGGACCAGCAGAACACTGAAGCTTTCTTT. Its protein is CASRDQQNTEAFF.

This clonotype was recorded many times. The genes are TRBV9 and TRBJ2-3; D call uncertain. From germline, CDR1 is SGDLS and CDR2 YYNGEE. Trimming cost V 2 bases and J 3 bases, with 22 bases left between them. The CDR3 consists of 18 residues. The CDR3 DNA reads as TGTGCCAGCAGCGTCCCCCGAGCAGGTGTAGGGCAAACAGATACGCAGTATTTT. This codes for CASSVPRAGVGQTDTQYF.

This clonotype was seen at least ten times. V and J are TRBV12-3 or TRBV12-4 and TRBJ1-2; 9 nucleotides line up with TRBD1. J gave up 4 bases and V 5 bases, and 8 bases lay outside the gene matches. The CDR3 length is 15 residues. CDR3: CASSPSPGQGYGYTF. The CDR3 DNA is TGTGCCAGCAGTCCGAGCCCGGGACAGGGCTATGGCTACACCTTC.

This clonotype was seen only a few times. The chain uses TRBV29-1 and TRBJ2-1; tentatively, D is TRBD1 (5 bases). This CDR3 has 14 amino acids. The V gene's germline CDR1 is SQVTM and CDR2 ANQGSEA. Trimming removed 4 bases from V and 9 bases from J, with 19 bases in between. The CDR3 DNA follows: TGCAGCGTTGTCCCGAAGGGGTGGAACACTGAGCAGTTCTTC. Translation gives CSVVPKGWNTEQFF.

This chain links TRBV7-8 with TRBJ2-3, with a possible D match to TRBD2 (6 bases). This CDR3 has 15 residues. V lost 2 bases and J lost 3, with 12 bases in between. CDR1 and CDR2 from the germline V gene are SGHVS and FQNEAQ. For the CDR3, the DNA is TGTGCCAGCAGCTTAAGACTAGTTGGGACAGATACGCAGTATTTT. It encodes CASSLRLVGTDTQYF.

The V and J genes are TRBV7-8 and TRBJ2-3, with 11 bases identical to TRBD2. Germline V gene data show CDR1 as SGHVS and CDR2 as FQNEAQ. CDR3 length equals 18 residues. V lost 5 bases and J lost 1; bases outside the gene matches: 11. CDR3 bases: TGTGCCAGCAGCCTTGCTAGCGGGGGGACTTACGGCACAGATACGCAGTATTTT. It translates to CASSLASGGTYGTDTQYF.

CDR3 sequence (DNA): TGTGCCAGCAGTGACCCGGGACAGGGGGGTCAGCCCCAGCATTTT. Its translation: CASSDPGQGGQPQHF. The chain has TRBV25-1 and TRBJ1-5; 11 nucleotides agree with TRBD1. The trim removed 3 bases at V and 6 bases at J, leaving 4 bases unmatched. This CDR3 comprises 15 residues. The germline V gene has CDR1 MGHDK and CDR2 SYGVNS.

The V and J genes are TRBV6-2 or TRBV6-3 and TRBJ1-5, with 7 bases aligning to TRBD1. Germline values: CDR1 MNHEY, CDR2 SVGEGT. The CDR3 sequence is 17 residues long. With V trimmed by 5 bases and J by 0 bases, 10 bases remained unmatched. The CDR3 DNA follows: TGTGCCAGCAGTCAACGGACAGGAAAATATAGCAATCAGCCCCAGCATTTT. This sequence encodes CASSQRTGKYSNQPQHF.

This clonotype was counted a single time. The V and J genes are TRBV29-1 and TRBJ1-2; 7 bases fit TRBD1. Per the germline V gene, CDR1 is SQVTM and CDR2 is ANQGSEA. This CDR3 is built from 14 residues. The junction had 13 bases not matched to a gene; V was cut back by 4 bases and J by 8 bases. CDR3 sequence: CSVVESTGSRGYTF. The DNA of the CDR3 is TGCAGCGTTGTAGAATCGACAGGGAGTAGGGGCTACACCTTC.

The chain couples TRBV7-8 to TRBJ2-1; D gene uncertain. The CDR3 covers 13 residues. The germline V gene has CDR1 SGHVS and CDR2 FQNEAQ. The V and J ends lost 2 bases and 2 bases respectively, with 4 bases between them. The CDR3 here is CASSLPPYNEQFF. The CDR3 region has the DNA TGTGCCAGCAGCTTACCCCCCTACAATGAGCAGTTCTTC.

The V and J genes are TRBV10-1 and TRBJ1-3; D might be TRBD1 (6 bases). This CDR3 contains 11 residues. The V gene's germline CDR1 is WNHNN and CDR2 SYGVQD (reference sequence). V lost 10 bases to trimming and J lost 5 bases, with 9 bases between them. The CDR3 sequence is CAIQGRNTIYF. The CDR3 region has the DNA TGCGCCATCCAGGGGCGAAACACCATATATTTT.

This clonotype was seen many times. CDR3 amino acids: CASSLTSEQYF. Here the CDR3 DNA reads TGTGCCAGCAGCTTGACCTCCGAGCAGTACTTC. This chain links TRBV5-4 with TRBJ2-7; no firm D call. The CDR3 spans 11 residues. Germline V gene sequence: CDR1 SGHNT, CDR2 YYREEE (reference sequence). The V gene lost 1 base and the J gene lost 6 bases, with 5 bases spanning the gap.

Here the CDR3 DNA reads TGTGCCATTACGCCACTAGCGGAAGAGACCCAGTACTTC. Translating it yields CAITPLAEETQYF. This chain joins TRBV2 and TRBJ2-5, with 8 positions matching TRBD2. V was pared by 10 bases and J by 3 bases, with 7 bases of the junction left unmatched. The CDR3 extends over 13 amino acids. In germline, CDR1 is SNHLY, CDR2 FYNNEI.

The rearrangement joins TRBV5-1 to TRBJ2-7; 10 nucleotides match TRBD1. CDR3 size: 14 residues. Trimming took 3 bases from V and 6 from J; bases not matched to a gene: 6. Germline CDR1 is SGHRS and CDR2 is YFSETQ. DNA of the CDR3: TGCGCCAGCAGCTGGGGACAGGGGTTGAGCGAGCAGTACTTC. It translates to CASSWGQGLSEQYF.

V is TRBV10-3 and J is TRBJ2-7, with a possible D match to TRBD2 (6 bases). V was cut by 3 bases and J by 1 base, with 16 bases left in between. The CDR3 runs 16 residues. Germline lookup yields CDR1 ENHRY and CDR2 SYGVKD. The CDR3 coding sequence is TGTGCCATCAGTGAAGCTGGGAGGACGGCGTCCTACGAGCAGTACTTC. Residues: CAISEAGRTASYEQYF.

Concerning this clonotype: One end of the junction fails to match germline, which may point to a read error. The V call is TRBV9, the J call TRBJ2-3; tentative D call: TRBD2 (6 bases). The CDR3 has 15 residues. Germline loops: CDR1 SGDLS, CDR2 YYNGEE. The DNA for the CDR3 is TGTGCCAGCAGCGTAGGCGAGGGAGGCACAGATACGCGGTATTTT. This codes for CASSVGEGGTDTRYF.

The J gene is TRBJ2-5, the V gene TRBV7-6, with TRBD2 matching 14 bases. The CDR3 runs 17 residues. The germline V gene encodes CDR1 SGHVS and CDR2 FNYEAQ. The ends lost 5 bases at V and 6 bases at J; junction bases unmatched: 11. The CDR3 nucleotides are TGTGCCAGCAGCCCTCCCGGGACTAGCGGGAGCGGGAAGACCCAGTACTTC. It is translated as CASSPPGTSGSGKTQYF. The whole variable domain, filled in from reference TRBV7-6 and TRBJ2-5, reads GAGVSQSPRYKVTKRGQDVALRCDPISGHVSLYWYRQALGQGPEFLTYFNYEAQQDKSGLPNDRFSAERPEGSISTLTIQRTEQRDSAMYRCASSPPGTSGSGKTQYFGPGTRLLVL.

The chain couples TRBV10-3 to TRBJ1-5, with D unresolved. Germline values: CDR1 ENHRY, CDR2 SYGVKD. CDR3 length: 12 amino acids. Trimming cost V 3 bases and J 4 bases, with 4 bases left between them. The CDR3 region has the DNA TGTGCCATCAGTGACGATAATCAGCCCCAGCATTTT. It is translated as CAISDDNQPQHF.

The table lists this clonotype with many counts. This chain links TRBV7-2 with TRBJ1-1; TRBD1 matches 9 bases. The CDR3 is 12 residues long. CDR1 is SGHTA, CDR2 FQGNSA, per germline. V gave up 1 base and J gave up 10 bases; unmatched junction bases: 1. The CDR3 sequence: CASSLEDRGAFF. The CDR3 DNA reads as TGTGCCAGCAGCTTAGAGGACAGGGGAGCTTTCTTT.

This chain uses TRBV7-9 with TRBJ1-3; 8 bases align to TRBD1. The CDR3 length is 16 residues. Germline CDR1 is SEHNR and CDR2 is FQNEAQ (reference sequence). With V trimmed by 1 base and J by 3 bases, 5 bases remained unmatched. The CDR3 nucleotides are TGTGCCAGCAGCTTAGGTTCAGGGGGCGGTGGAAACACCATATATTTT. Its protein is CASSLGSGGGGNTIYF.

The chain links TRBV2 to TRBJ1-1; 7 bases line up with TRBD1. The CDR3 extends over 16 amino acids. Per the germline V gene, CDR1 is SNHLY and CDR2 is FYNNEI. V lost 6 bases, J lost 4 bases, and 14 bases stayed unmatched. CDR3 DNA sequence: TGTGCCAGCAGGGTCGACAGGGTGGAGAGAGGCACTGAAGCTTTCTTT. It translates to CASRVDRVERGTEAFF. The full variable domain, completed using reference TRBV2 and TRBJ1-1, is EPEVTQTPSHQVTQMGQEVILRCVPISNHLYFYWYRQILGQKVEFLVSFYNNEISEKSEIFDDQFSVERPDGSNFTLKIRSTKLEDSAMYFCASRVDRVERGTEAFFGQGTRLTVV.

A few counts support this clonotype. The chain uses TRBV29-1 and TRBJ2-7; a weak D match, TRBD2 (6 bases). The CDR3 length is 11 residues. CDR1 is SQVTM, CDR2 ANQGSEA, per germline. V was pared by 7 bases and J by 5 bases, with 12 bases between. CDR3 amino acids: CSGGRKDEQYF. DNA of the CDR3: TGCAGCGGGGGGAGGAAGGACGAGCAGTACTTC.